Each of the 30 T cell receptor beta chains below was sequenced from the same sample in a study of T cell repertoires in ileal Crohn's disease. Sequencing was performed with immunoSEQ multiplex PCR; in TCRdb, only in-frame clones are kept and a portion is missing. The sample has about 60,000 clones, 85% to 90% seen once. Time point meaning: neoterminal ileum biopsy at postoperative endoscopy, about 6 months after surgery. Sequenced: ileal tissue. These receptors all stem from an adult with Crohn's disease.

This chain uses TRBV18 with TRBJ1-1, with D hard to call. V gave up 1 base and J gave up 0 bases, with 12 bases separating them. Looked up from germline, CDR1 is KGHSH and CDR2 is LQKENI. The CDR3 is 16 amino acids. CDR3 in amino acids: CASSPRELTLNTEAFF. CDR3 DNA: TGTGCCAGCTCACCACGAGAGTTAACCCTGAACACTGAAGCTTTCTTT.

The rearrangement links TRBV5-1 to TRBJ1-6; D might be TRBD1 (5 bases). The CDR3 consists of 13 residues. CDR1 is SGHRS and CDR2 is YFSETQ in the germline V gene. The V end was cut by 3 bases, the J end by 14 bases, with 15 bases between. The DNA of the CDR3 is TGCGCCAGCAGCTCCGCCGGAGGGGTTTCCCTCCACTTT. Protein product: CASSSAGGVSLHF. Combining the CDR3 with reference TRBV5-1 and TRBJ1-6 gives the whole variable domain KAGVTQTPRYLIKTRGQQVTLSCSPISGHRSVSWYQQTPGQGLQFLFEYFSETQRNKGNFPGRFSGRQFSNSRSEMNVSTLELGDSALYLCASSSAGGVSLHFGNGTRLTVT.

This chain links TRBV15 with TRBJ2-5, with TRBD1 matching over 12 bases. From germline, CDR1 is LNHNV and CDR2 YYDKDF (reference sequence). Unmatched junction bases numbered 6, after V lost 3 bases and J lost 4 bases. This CDR3 comprises 16 residues. The CDR3 loop reads CATSRGTGGFLETQYF. The CDR3 DNA follows: TGTGCCACCAGCAGGGGGACAGGGGGCTTCTTAGAGACCCAGTACTTC.

The J gene is TRBJ1-4, the V gene TRBV11-2, with a weak D call TRBD1 (5 bases). The CDR3 sequence is 15 residues long. V shed 1 base and J shed 7 bases, with 13 bases lying between them. Germline lookup yields CDR1 SGHAT and CDR2 FQNNGV. CDR3 sequence reads: CASSLAGQRFEKLFF. Here the CDR3 DNA reads TGTGCCAGCAGCTTAGCAGGGCAGCGCTTTGAAAAACTGTTTTTT.

The chain combines TRBV9 with TRBJ2-3, with a tentative D call TRBD1 (5 bases). Germline CDR1 and CDR2: SGDLS and YYNGEE. This CDR3 contains 15 residues. Between the trimmed V and J ends, which lost 5 bases and 0 bases, there was a span of 13 bases. The CDR3 bases are TGTGCCAGCAGAAGGGGCTCGGCTAGCACAGATACGCAGTATTTT. Amino acids: CASRRGSASTDTQYF.

DNA of the CDR3: TGTGCCAGCGGCCGGGGACTAGGGAGAGGGGCCAACGTCCTGACTTTC. Protein sequence: CASGRGLGRGANVLTF. The chain couples TRBV27 to TRBJ2-6; 8 bases fit TRBD2. The germline gives CDR1 MNHEY, CDR2 SMNVEV (reference sequence). The CDR3 is 16 amino acids. Trimming removed 8 bases from V and 4 bases from J; junction bases left unmatched: 10.

The rearrangement links TRBV14 to TRBJ2-1; TRBD2 aligns across 7 bases. Germline V gives CDR1 SGHDN, CDR2 FVKESK. Losses at the gene ends were 5 bases for V and 5 bases for J; bases not matched to a gene: 21. The CDR3 is 19 residues long. The CDR3 loop reads CASSYGLVVGNPKNNEQFF. CDR3 in DNA: TGTGCCAGCAGCTACGGACTAGTAGTTGGTAATCCGAAAAACAATGAGCAGTTCTTC.

The CDR3: CASSENRELVTTEAFF. CDR3 nucleotide sequence: TGTGCCAGCAGCGAGAACAGGGAGTTGGTTACCACTGAAGCTTTCTTT. The chain recombines TRBV9 with TRBJ1-1; TRBD1 might be the D (6 bases). The ends were cut back, 3 bases at V and 4 bases at J, with 19 bases in the middle. The CDR3 spans 16 residues. Per the germline V gene, CDR1 is SGDLS and CDR2 is YYNGEE.

The chain carries TRBV4-3 and TRBJ1-1; TRBD1 agrees at 7 bases. The CDR3 loop spans 15 amino acids. Trimming cost V 1 base and J 1 base; bases outside gene matches: 3. Germline CDR1 is LGHNA and CDR2 is YSLEER. In nucleotides, the CDR3 is TGCGCCAGCAGCCAAGTAAACAGGGGGAACACTGAAGCTTTCTTT. Translation gives CASSQVNRGNTEAFF.

The V call is TRBV14, the J call TRBJ2-6; 7 bases are shared with TRBD1. There are 19 residues in the CDR3. From germline, CDR1 is SGHDN and CDR2 FVKESK. V lost 1 base and J lost 3; bases outside the gene matches: 12. The CDR3 is CASSQAKGQRLIGANVLTF. The DNA for the CDR3 is TGTGCCAGCAGCCAAGCCAAGGGACAGCGCTTAATTGGGGCCAACGTCCTGACTTTC. Full variable domain (rest looked up from reference TRBV14 and TRBJ2-6): EAGVTQFPSHSVIEKGQTVTLRCDPISGHDNLYWYRRVMGKEIKFLLHFVKESKQDESGMPNNRFLAERTGGTYSTLKVQPAELEDSGVYFCASSQAKGQRLIGANVLTFGAGSRLTVL.

This rearrangement joins TRBV7-3 to TRBJ2-1; TRBD1 aligns across 10 bases. Germline CDR1 and CDR2: SGHTA and FQGTGA. J lost 0 bases, V lost 2 bases, and 1 base had no gene match. The CDR3 extends over 16 amino acids. DNA of the CDR3: TGTGCCAGCAGCTTATGGACAGGGGGCTCCTACAATGAGCAGTTCTTC. It codes for CASSLWTGGSYNEQFF. Variable domain in full (rest from reference TRBV7-3 and TRBJ2-1): GAGVSQTPSNKVTEKGKYVELRCDPISGHTALYWYRQSLGQGPEFLIYFQGTGAADDSGLPNDRFFAVRPEGSVSTLKIQRTERGDSAVYLCASSLWTGGSYNEQFFGPGTRLTVL.

This chain links TRBV28 with TRBJ1-5; 7 bases line up with TRBD1. The CDR3 is made up of 16 amino acids. The ends lost 3 bases at V and 6 bases at J; junction bases unmatched: 11. Looked up from germline, CDR1 is MDHEN and CDR2 is SYDVKM. CDR3 DNA sequence: TGTGCCAGCAGTTTTGGGGTACAGGGGTTTCGTCAGCCCCAGCATTTT. Its protein product is CASSFGVQGFRQPQHF. The variable domain in full, completed from reference TRBV28 and TRBJ1-5, reads DVKVTQSSRYLVKRTGEKVFLECVQDMDHENMFWYRQDPGLGLRLIYFSYDVKMKEKGDIPEGYSVSREKKERFSLILESASTNQTSMYLCASSFGVQGFRQPQHFGDGTRLSIL.

This chain's CDR3 is CASSIIRNQPQHF. DNA for the CDR3: TGTGCCAGTAGTATAATACGGAATCAGCCCCAGCATTTT. The genes are TRBV19 and TRBJ1-5; no clear D gene. The CDR3 contains 13 residues. The V gene's germline CDR1 is LNHDA and CDR2 SQIVND (reference sequence). The V end lost 2 bases, the J end lost 4 bases, and 6 bases lay between the germline ends.

The chain has TRBV4-1 and TRBJ1-3; a weak D match, TRBD1 (5 bases). The CDR3 sequence is 18 residues long. Germline-derived CDR1 and CDR2 are MGHRA and YSYEKL. Trimming stripped 3 bases from V and 3 bases from J, with 21 bases between. The CDR3 DNA reads as TGCGCCAGCAGCCAGCCCCTGGGGCGGGGCAAAAGTGGAAACACCATATATTTT. This gives the protein CASSQPLGRGKSGNTIYF.

V gene TRBV28 combines with J gene TRBJ1-1; D is uncertain. The CDR3 totals 13 residues. The germline V gene has CDR1 MDHEN and CDR2 SYDVKM. Trimming removed 5 bases at V and 6 bases at J, with 13 bases between. The CDR3 spells CASSATGLAEAFF. The CDR3 nucleotides are TGTGCCAGCAGTGCGACTGGTCTGGCTGAAGCTTTCTTT.

The rearrangement links TRBV2 to TRBJ2-1; 11 bases agree with TRBD2. The V gene's germline CDR1 is SNHLY and CDR2 FYNNEI. Losses at the gene ends were 6 bases for V and 3 bases for J; bases not matched to a gene: 22. The CDR3 runs to 21 residues. The CDR3 sequence is CASRDRLILTSGRSGYNEQFF. In DNA form, the CDR3 reads TGTGCCAGCAGGGACCGTCTAATTTTAACTAGCGGGAGAAGTGGCTACAATGAGCAGTTCTTC.

The chain couples TRBV19 to TRBJ1-5; D call uncertain. This CDR3 region has 13 residues. The germline V and J ends were trimmed by 7 bases and 2 bases, with 9 bases remaining between them. Per germline, CDR1 LNHDA and CDR2 SQIVND (reference sequence). CDR3 residues: CASTNKGNQPQHF. For the CDR3, the DNA is TGTGCCAGTACTAATAAAGGCAATCAGCCCCAGCATTTT.

This rearrangement joins TRBV19 to TRBJ2-1; D possibly corresponds to TRBD1 (6 bases). This CDR3 has 17 residues. Germline assignment: CDR1 LNHDA and CDR2 SQIVND (reference sequence). V gave up 3 bases and J gave up 10 bases, with 25 bases separating them. The CDR3 protein is CASSILARGDFFWEQFF. In DNA, the CDR3 is TGTGCCAGTAGTATTCTAGCCAGGGGTGATTTTTTTTGGGAGCAGTTCTTC.

This chain uses TRBV2 with TRBJ1-4; 7 nucleotides line up with TRBD1. V lost 6 bases and J lost 3; bases outside the gene matches: 4. Germline-derived CDR1 and CDR2 are SNHLY and FYNNEI. The CDR3 runs to 14 residues. CDR3 bases: TGTGCCAGCAGGTTTCAGGGGGCTAATGAAAAACTGTTTTTT. It yields the protein CASRFQGANEKLFF.

The gene calls are TRBV5-1 and TRBJ2-3, with D maybe TRBD1 (5 bases). Per germline, CDR1 SGHRS and CDR2 YFSETQ. Trimming removed 1 base from V and 0 bases from J, with 12 bases in between. The CDR3 runs 16 residues. CDR3 sequence (DNA): TGCGCCAGCAGCTTGTATGACAGTTCTAGCACAGATACGCAGTATTTT. Its translation is CASSLYDSSSTDTQYF.

This chain connects TRBV4-3 to TRBJ1-4; D gene uncertain. CDR3 size: 14 residues. In germline, CDR1 is LGHNA, CDR2 YSLEER. V was cut by 0 bases and J by 11 bases, with 13 bases left in between. CDR3 in amino acids: CASSQDAQSGKLFF. The CDR3 DNA reads as TGCGCCAGCAGCCAAGATGCCCAATCGGGGAAACTGTTTTTT.

The chain carries TRBV27 and TRBJ2-1; D not certain. Trimming took 0 bases from V and 4 from J, leaving 10 bases between them. CDR1 MNHEY and CDR2 SMNVEV come from the germline V gene (reference sequence). The CDR3 runs to 15 residues. The CDR3 bases are TGTGCCAGCAGTTTATCGAGAGGATTATACAATGAGCAGTTCTTC. Translated: CASSLSRGLYNEQFF.

V is TRBV2 and J is TRBJ1-1; the D is unclear. V was pared by 7 bases and J by 4 bases, with 16 bases between. The CDR3 runs 14 residues. Germline V gene data show CDR1 as SNHLY and CDR2 as FYNNEI. Written as DNA, the CDR3 is TGTGCCAGCAAATTGGAGGGAGGAGGCACTGAAGCTTTCTTT. It encodes CASKLEGGGTEAFF.

The chain links TRBV9 to TRBJ1-2; tentative D call: TRBD1 (5 bases). The CDR3 covers 13 residues. Trimming left V 0 bases short and J 4 bases short, with 7 bases between. CDR1 is SGDLS, CDR2 YYNGEE, per germline. The CDR3 loop reads CASSVGDSYGYTF. The CDR3 DNA follows: TGTGCCAGCAGCGTAGGTGACAGCTATGGCTACACCTTC.

V and J are TRBV6-4 and TRBJ1-1; a possible D gene is TRBD1 (5 bases). The V and J ends lost 3 bases and 3 bases respectively, with 14 bases between them. This CDR3 has 15 amino acids. Germline CDR1 is MRHNA and CDR2 is SNTAGT. The CDR3 here is CASSESFQGHTEAFF. CDR3 coding DNA: TGTGCCAGCAGTGAAAGTTTCCAGGGTCACACTGAAGCTTTCTTT.

The chain combines TRBV19 with TRBJ1-1; D is unclear. V lost 3 bases and J 0 bases, leaving 8 bases between the germline ends. The CDR3 sequence is 14 residues long. Germline V gene data show CDR1 as LNHDA and CDR2 as SQIVND (reference sequence). Here the CDR3 reads CASSIGNMNTEAFF. DNA of the CDR3: TGTGCCAGTAGTATTGGCAATATGAACACTGAAGCTTTCTTT.

The rearrangement joins TRBV6-5 to TRBJ1-1, with 8 bases fitting TRBD1. In germline, CDR1 is MNHEY, CDR2 SVGAGI. V shed 2 bases and J 0 bases; nucleotides not matched to a gene: 5. CDR3 length equals 16 residues. As DNA, the CDR3 is TGTGCCAGCAGTTACGGGACAGGAAGCATGAACACTGAAGCTTTCTTT. This codes for CASSYGTGSMNTEAFF.

The rearrangement uses TRBV15 and TRBJ2-3; weak D call: TRBD2 (6 bases). CDR1 and CDR2 (germline): LNHNV, YYDKDF (reference sequence). The V and J ends lost 0 bases and 0 bases respectively, with 10 bases between them. There are 16 residues in the CDR3. The CDR3 bases are TGTGCCACCAGCAGAGATAAGGGAGGTAGCACAGATACGCAGTATTTT. Translated, it gives CATSRDKGGSTDTQYF.

Only a few counts were recorded for this clone. The chain has TRBV15 and TRBJ1-5; 8 positions match TRBD1. This CDR3 comprises 16 residues. V shed 0 bases, J shed 4 bases, and the junction held 5 bases outside the gene matches. Germline values: CDR1 LNHNV, CDR2 YYDKDF (reference sequence). CDR3 in DNA: TGTGCCACCAGCAGAGATTTGGGACAGGTGAATCAGCCCCAGCATTTT. Its protein is CATSRDLGQVNQPQHF.

The chain uses TRBV15 and TRBJ2-7; TRBD1 matches 8 bases. Per the germline V gene, CDR1 is LNHNV and CDR2 is YYDKDF (reference sequence). V shed 0 bases and J 5 bases; nucleotides not matched to a gene: 3. This CDR3 contains 14 residues. CDR3 sequence: CATSREGQGDEQYF. CDR3 bases: TGTGCCACCAGCAGAGAAGGACAGGGCGACGAGCAGTACTTC.